This T cell receptor (beta chain) was retrieved from a study of T-cell reconstitution after alpha-beta-depleted transplantation in children. As it was prepared, the TCRbeta library received unique molecular identifiers. TCRdb itself ran the PCR reads through MiXCR, one entry per CDR3 protein. The sample has about 440,000 distinct CDR3 sequences, around two fifths seen once. V was shortened by 5 bases and J by 2 bases, with 7 bases between the two germline ends. The germline V gene has CDR1 MDHEN and CDR2 SYDVKM. The CDR3 spans 12 residues. This receptor was taken from a girl aged 2 to 10 with aplastic anemia, due to receive a stem cell transplant. The chain has TRBV28 and TRBJ2-7; D is uncertain. The source material was PBMCs, sampled before TCRalphabeta/CD19-depleted stem cell transplant. CDR3 amino acids: CASSRRTYEQYF. In DNA form, the CDR3 reads TGTGCCAGCAGTCGCCGAACCTACGAGCAGTACTTC. The variable domain in full, with the rest retrieved from reference TRBV28 and TRBJ2-7, is DVKVTQSSRYLVKRTGEKVFLECVQDMDHENMFWYRQDPGLGLRLIYFSYDVKMKEKGDIPEGYSVSREKKERFSLILESASTNQTSMYLCASSRRTYEQYFGPGTRLTVT.